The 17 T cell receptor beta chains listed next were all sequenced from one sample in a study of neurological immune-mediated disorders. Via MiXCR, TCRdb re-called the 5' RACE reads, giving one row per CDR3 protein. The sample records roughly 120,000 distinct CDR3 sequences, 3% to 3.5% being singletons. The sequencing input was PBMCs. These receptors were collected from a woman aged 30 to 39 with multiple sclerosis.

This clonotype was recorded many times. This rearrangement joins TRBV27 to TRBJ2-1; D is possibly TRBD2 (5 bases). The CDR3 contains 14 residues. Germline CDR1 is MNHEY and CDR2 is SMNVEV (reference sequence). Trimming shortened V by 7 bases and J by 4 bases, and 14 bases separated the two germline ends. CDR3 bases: TGTGCCAGCATGGCTAGCAGGATATACAATGAGCAGTTCTTC. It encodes CASMASRIYNEQFF.

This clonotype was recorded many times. CDR3 nucleotide sequence: TGTGCCAGCGGCGCTGGAGGACCTAGCACAGATACGCAGTATTTT. Its protein product is CASGAGGPSTDTQYF. This chain uses TRBV2 with TRBJ2-3; a possible D gene is TRBD2 (5 bases). This CDR3 comprises 15 residues. Looked up from germline, CDR1 is SNHLY and CDR2 is FYNNEI. The V end was cut by 8 bases, the J end by 0 bases, with 15 bases between.

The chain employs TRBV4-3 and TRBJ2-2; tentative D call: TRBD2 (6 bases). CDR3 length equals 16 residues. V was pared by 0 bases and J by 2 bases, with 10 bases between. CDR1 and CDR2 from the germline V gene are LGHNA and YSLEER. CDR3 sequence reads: CASSQDWRENTGELFF. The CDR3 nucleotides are TGCGCCAGCAGCCAAGATTGGCGGGAAAACACCGGGGAGCTGTTTTTT.

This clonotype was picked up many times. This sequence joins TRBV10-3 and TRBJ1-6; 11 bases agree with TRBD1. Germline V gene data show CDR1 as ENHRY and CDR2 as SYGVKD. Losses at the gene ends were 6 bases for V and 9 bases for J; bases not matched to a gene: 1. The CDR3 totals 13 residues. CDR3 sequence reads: CAIRGQGVSPLHF. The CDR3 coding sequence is TGTGCCATCAGGGGACAGGGGGTTTCACCCCTCCACTTT.

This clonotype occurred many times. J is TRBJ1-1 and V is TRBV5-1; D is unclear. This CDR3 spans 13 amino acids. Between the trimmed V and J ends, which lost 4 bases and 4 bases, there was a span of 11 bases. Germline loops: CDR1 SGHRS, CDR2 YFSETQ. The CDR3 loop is CASSPLGPTEAFF. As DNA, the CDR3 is TGCGCCAGCAGCCCCCTCGGACCCACTGAAGCTTTCTTT.

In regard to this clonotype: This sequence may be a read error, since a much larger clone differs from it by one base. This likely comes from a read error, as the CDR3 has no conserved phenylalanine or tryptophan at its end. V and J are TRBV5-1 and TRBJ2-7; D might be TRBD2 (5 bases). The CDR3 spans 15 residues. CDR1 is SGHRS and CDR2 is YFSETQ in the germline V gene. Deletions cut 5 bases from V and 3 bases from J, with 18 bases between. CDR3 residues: CASREEVTRIYEQYL. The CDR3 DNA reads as TGCGCCAGCAGGGAGGAGGTGACAAGAATCTACGAGCAGTACCTC.

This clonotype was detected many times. CDR3 DNA sequence: TGTGCCAGCAGCGTAGGGTCCGAGGAGCAGTACTTC. Protein: CASSVGSEEQYF. This sequence joins TRBV9 and TRBJ2-7; D is ambiguous. This CDR3 contains 12 residues. The germline V and J ends were trimmed by 0 bases and 7 bases, with 8 bases remaining between them. Germline CDR1 is SGDLS and CDR2 is YYNGEE.

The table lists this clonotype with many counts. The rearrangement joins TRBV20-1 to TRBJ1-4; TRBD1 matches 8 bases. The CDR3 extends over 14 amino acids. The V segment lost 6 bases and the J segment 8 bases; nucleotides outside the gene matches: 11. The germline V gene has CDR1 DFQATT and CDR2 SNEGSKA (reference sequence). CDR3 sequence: CSASPTGVWEKLFF. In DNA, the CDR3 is TGCAGTGCCTCTCCGACAGGGGTTTGGGAAAAACTGTTTTTT.

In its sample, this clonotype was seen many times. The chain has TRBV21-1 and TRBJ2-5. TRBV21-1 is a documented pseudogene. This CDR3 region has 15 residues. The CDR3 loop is CASSKERLYQETQYF. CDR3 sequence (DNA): TGTGCCAGCAGCAAAGAGCGGCTTTACCAAGAGACCCAGTACTTC.

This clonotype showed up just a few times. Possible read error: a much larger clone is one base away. CDR3: CASSKGGGSSYQPQNF. As DNA, the CDR3 is TGTGCCAGCAGCAAGGGTGGGGGCAGTAGTTATCAGCCCCAGAATTTT. This chain connects TRBV21-1 to TRBJ1-5; the DNA was not used to check the table's D call, TRBD1. TRBV21-1 is reported as a pseudogene. This CDR3 comprises 16 residues.

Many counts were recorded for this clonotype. In DNA form, the CDR3 reads TGTGCCAGCAGAGGTCTTCTCAACACTGAAGCTTTCTTT. Its protein product is CASRGLLNTEAFF. This chain links TRBV6-5 with TRBJ1-1; D is undetermined. The CDR3 has 13 residues. V dropped 6 bases and J dropped 2 bases, with 10 bases sitting between them. The germline CDR1 and CDR2 sequences are MNHEY and SVGAGI.

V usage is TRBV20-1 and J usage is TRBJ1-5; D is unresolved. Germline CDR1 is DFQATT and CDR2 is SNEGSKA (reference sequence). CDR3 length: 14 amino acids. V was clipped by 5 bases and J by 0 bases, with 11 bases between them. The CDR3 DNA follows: TGCAGTGCTGGAACGACGGATAGCAATCAGCCCCAGCATTTT. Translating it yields CSAGTTDSNQPQHF.

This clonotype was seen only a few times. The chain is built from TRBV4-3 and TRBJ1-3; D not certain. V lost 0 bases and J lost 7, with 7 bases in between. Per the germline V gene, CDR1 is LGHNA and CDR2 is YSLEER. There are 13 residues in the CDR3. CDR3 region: CASSQETGNTIYF. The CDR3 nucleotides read TGCGCCAGCAGCCAAGAAACGGGGAACACCATATATTTT.

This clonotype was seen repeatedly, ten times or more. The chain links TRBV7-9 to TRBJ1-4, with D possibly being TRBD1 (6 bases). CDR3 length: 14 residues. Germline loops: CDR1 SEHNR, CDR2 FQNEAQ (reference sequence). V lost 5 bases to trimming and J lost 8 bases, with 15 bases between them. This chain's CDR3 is CASSITGLGEKLFF. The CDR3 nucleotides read TGTGCCAGCAGCATAACAGGGTTAGGGGAAAAACTGTTTTTT.

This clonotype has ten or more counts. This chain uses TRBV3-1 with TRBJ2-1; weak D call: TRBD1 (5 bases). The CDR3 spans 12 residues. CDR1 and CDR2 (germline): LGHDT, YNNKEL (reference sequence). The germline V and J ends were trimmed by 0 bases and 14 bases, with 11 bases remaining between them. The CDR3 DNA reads TGTGCCAGCAGCCAAGAGTTCAGGACAAAGTTCTTC. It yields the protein CASSQEFRTKFF.

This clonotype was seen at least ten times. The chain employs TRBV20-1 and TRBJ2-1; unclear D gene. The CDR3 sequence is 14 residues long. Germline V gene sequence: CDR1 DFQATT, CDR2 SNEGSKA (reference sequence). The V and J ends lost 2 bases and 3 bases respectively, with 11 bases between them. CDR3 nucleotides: TGCAGTGCTAGACCAATAAACAGCTACAATGAGCAGTTCTTC. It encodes CSARPINSYNEQFF.

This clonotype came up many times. The DNA of the CDR3 is TGCAGTGCTAGAGAGGGTGGCAGGGGCTACGAGCAGTACTTC. Translated: CSAREGGRGYEQYF. This rearrangement joins TRBV20-1 to TRBJ2-7, with D tentatively TRBD1 (6 bases). This CDR3 is built from 14 residues. Germline V CDR1 and CDR2: DFQATT, SNEGSKA (reference sequence). The V end was cut by 0 bases, the J end by 3 bases, with 12 bases between.